The rows below give T cell receptor beta chains drawn from one sample of a study of T cell responses to AZD1222 COVID-19 vaccine. Profiled with immunoSEQ multiplex PCR; TCRdb holds only in-frame clones, not every one. The sample has around 140,000 clones; under 95% are singletons. Sequenced material: peripheral blood, taken on day 0 of AZD1222 vaccination. These receptors came from an adult in good health. The CDR3 runs from the conserved cysteine through the conserved F or W.

V gene,CDR3 protein
TRBV18,CASSPGQGYNNEQFF
TRBV29-1,CSLSSGQEDQPQHF
TRBV28,CASSQTKGEKLFF
TRBV27,CASSLTGGTLEQYF
TRBV2,CASSEAGGYQPQHF
TRBV24-1,CATSDRNYNEQFF
TRBV5-5,CASSLAGAWGYTF
TRBV29-1,CSVGAFLDTKLSSYNEQFF
TRBV6-1,CASSDGYGIQYF
TRBV6-5,CASSYGWDTSVYGYTF
TRBV6-5,CASSYRRNQPQHF
TRBV10-3,CAISSQGEVTEAFF
TRBV30,CACSRLNTEAFF
TRBV5-6,CASSLGQGEAFF
TRBV27,CASSLSAPGGEAFF
TRBV29-1,CSARGQTDATEAFF
TRBV29-1,CSVEALNEKLFF
TRBV3-1/TRBV3-2,CASSQDPGSYEQYF
TRBV19,CASRPPPVNSNQPQHF
TRBV7-9,CASSLGGRNSPLHF
TRBV19,CASSIVAGTEAFF
TRBV19,CASSTKAGGTYEQYF
TRBV6-4,CASSDKTQLPSYEQYF
TRBV7-2,CATPRPSGTGLYNEQFF
TRBV18,CASSPPTADEQYF
TRBV11-1,CASSSALGQSTEAFF
TRBV7-9,CASSLSSKGEAFF